This T cell receptor (beta chain) was obtained from a study of cytomegalovirus exposure and HLA in healthy donors. The study, taken as a whole, reports: Previous analysis showed most TCR beta V segments were productive about 90% or about 30% of the time.

This CDR3 has 14 residues. The V end lost 0 bases, the J end lost 7 bases, and 13 bases lay between the germline ends. The germline CDR1 and CDR2 sequences are SGHTA and FQGNSA. In this sample, this clone turned up once. The antigen is unknown. In the PCR, 60 Vbeta and 13 Jbeta primers were used. Method: immunoSEQ multiplex PCR; TCRdb's copy keeps in-frame clones and lacks some. The sample consists of approximately 120,000 clones, about 80% of them appearing once. The sequence came from a woman in her forties or fifties in good health and CMV-seropositive. The chain is built from TRBV7-2 and TRBJ2-7; TRBD2 is a possible D gene (6 bases). The sample was PBMCs. CDR3 sequence (DNA): TGTGCCAGCAGCTTAGCCGGGGGTCGACTTGAGCAGTACTTC. Translation: CASSLAGGRLEQYF.